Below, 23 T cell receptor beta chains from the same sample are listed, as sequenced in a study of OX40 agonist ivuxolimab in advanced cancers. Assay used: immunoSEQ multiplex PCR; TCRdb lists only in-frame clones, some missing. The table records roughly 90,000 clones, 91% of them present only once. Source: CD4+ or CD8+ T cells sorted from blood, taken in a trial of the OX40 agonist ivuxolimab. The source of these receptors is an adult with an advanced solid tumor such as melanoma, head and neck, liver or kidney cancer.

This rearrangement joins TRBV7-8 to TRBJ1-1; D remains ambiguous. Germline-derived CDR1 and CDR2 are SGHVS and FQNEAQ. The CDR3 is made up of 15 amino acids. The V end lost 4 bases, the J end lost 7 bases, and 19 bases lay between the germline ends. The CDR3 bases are TGTGCCAGCAGCTCCCCCTGGGGTATGGGGAGTGAAGCTTTCTTT. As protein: CASSSPWGMGSEAFF.

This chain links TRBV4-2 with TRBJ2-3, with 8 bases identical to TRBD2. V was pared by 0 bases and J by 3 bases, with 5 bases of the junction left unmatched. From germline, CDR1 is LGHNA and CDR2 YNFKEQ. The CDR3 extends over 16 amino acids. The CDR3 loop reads CASSQDRAGATDTQYF. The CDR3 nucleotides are TGTGCCAGCAGCCAAGATAGAGCGGGAGCGACAGATACGCAGTATTTT.

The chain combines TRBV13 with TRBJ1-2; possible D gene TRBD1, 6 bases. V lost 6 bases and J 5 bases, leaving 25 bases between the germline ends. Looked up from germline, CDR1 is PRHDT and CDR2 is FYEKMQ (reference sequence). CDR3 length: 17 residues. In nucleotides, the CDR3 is TGTGCCAGCAGATCGCAGGGGCAGGGCCAGCGGCGGTATGGCTACACCTTC. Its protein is CASRSQGQGQRRYGYTF.

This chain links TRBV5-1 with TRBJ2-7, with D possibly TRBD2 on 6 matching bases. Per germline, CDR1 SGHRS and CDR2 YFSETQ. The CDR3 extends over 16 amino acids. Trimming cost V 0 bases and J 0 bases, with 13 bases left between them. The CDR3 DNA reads TGCGCCAGCAGCTTGGAGGCGGGATGGAGCTCCTACGAGCAGTACTTC. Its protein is CASSLEAGWSSYEQYF.

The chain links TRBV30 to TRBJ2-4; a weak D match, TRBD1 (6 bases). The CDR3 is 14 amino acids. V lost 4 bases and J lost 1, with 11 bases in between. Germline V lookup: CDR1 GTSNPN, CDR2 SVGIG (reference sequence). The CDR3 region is CAWNDRLAKNIQYF. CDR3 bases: TGTGCCTGGAACGACAGGTTGGCCAAAAACATTCAGTACTTC.

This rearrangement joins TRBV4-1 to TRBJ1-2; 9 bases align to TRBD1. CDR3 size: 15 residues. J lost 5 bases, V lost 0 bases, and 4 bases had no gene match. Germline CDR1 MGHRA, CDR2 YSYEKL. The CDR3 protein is CASSQEWTGEYGYTF. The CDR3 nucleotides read TGCGCCAGCAGCCAAGAGTGGACAGGGGAGTATGGCTACACCTTC.

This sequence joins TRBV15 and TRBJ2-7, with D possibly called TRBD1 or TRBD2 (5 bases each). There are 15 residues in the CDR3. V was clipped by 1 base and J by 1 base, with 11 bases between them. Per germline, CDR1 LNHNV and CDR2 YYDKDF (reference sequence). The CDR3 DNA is TGTGCCACCAGCAGAGTTGGGACGGGTTCCTACGAGCAGTACTTC. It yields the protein CATSRVGTGSYEQYF.

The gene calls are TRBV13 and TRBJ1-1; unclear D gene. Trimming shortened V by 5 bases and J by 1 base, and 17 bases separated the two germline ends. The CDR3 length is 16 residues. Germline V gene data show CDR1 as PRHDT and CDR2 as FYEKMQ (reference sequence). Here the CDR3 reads CASSPTKWVANTEAFF. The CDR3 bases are TGTGCCAGCAGCCCTACCAAATGGGTCGCGAACACTGAAGCTTTCTTT.

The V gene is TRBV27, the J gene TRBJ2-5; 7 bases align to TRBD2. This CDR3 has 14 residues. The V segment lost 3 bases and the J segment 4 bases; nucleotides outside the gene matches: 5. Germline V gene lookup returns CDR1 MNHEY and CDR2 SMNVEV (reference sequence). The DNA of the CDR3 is TGTGCCAGCAGTTTTGCGGGGAGGGGAGAGACCCAGTACTTC. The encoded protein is CASSFAGRGETQYF.

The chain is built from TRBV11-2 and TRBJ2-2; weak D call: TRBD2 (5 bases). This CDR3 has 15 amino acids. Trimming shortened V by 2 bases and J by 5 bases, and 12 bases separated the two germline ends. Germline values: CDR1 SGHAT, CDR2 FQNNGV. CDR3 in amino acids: CASSLRGSGTGELFF. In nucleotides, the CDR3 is TGTGCCAGCAGCTTAAGAGGGAGTGGTACCGGGGAGCTGTTTTTT.

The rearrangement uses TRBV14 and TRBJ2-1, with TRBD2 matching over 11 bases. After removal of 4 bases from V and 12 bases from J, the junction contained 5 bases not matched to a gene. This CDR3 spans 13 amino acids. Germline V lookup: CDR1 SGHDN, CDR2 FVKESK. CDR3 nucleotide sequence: TGTGCCAGCAGCCTACTAGCGGGAGCGGCGCAGTTCTTC. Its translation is CASSLLAGAAQFF.

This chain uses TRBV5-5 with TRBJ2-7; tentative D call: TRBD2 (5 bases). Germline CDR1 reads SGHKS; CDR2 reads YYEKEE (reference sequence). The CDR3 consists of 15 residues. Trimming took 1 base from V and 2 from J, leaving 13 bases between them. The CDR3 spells CASSLTLGAPYEQYF. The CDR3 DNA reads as TGTGCCAGCAGCTTGACCCTGGGAGCTCCCTACGAGCAGTACTTC.

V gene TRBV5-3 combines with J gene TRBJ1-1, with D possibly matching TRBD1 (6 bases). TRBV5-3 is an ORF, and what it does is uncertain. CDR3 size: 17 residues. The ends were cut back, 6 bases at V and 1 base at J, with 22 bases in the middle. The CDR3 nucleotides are TGTGCCAGAACCGTCATCGTTCGGGGGGCGTCGAACACTGAAGCTTTCTTT. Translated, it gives CARTVIVRGASNTEAFF.

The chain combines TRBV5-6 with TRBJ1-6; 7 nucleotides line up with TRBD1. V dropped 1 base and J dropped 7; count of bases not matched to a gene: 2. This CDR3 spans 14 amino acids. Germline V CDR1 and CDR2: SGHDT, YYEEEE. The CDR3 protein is CASSLQGGNSPLHF. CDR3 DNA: TGTGCCAGCAGCTTGCAGGGGGGCAATTCACCCCTCCACTTT.

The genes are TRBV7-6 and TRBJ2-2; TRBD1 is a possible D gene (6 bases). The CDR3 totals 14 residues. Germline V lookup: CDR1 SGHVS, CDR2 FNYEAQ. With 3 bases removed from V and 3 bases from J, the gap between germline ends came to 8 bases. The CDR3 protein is CASSLGAHTGELFF. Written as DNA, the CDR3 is TGTGCCAGCAGCTTGGGGGCCCACACCGGGGAGCTGTTTTTT.

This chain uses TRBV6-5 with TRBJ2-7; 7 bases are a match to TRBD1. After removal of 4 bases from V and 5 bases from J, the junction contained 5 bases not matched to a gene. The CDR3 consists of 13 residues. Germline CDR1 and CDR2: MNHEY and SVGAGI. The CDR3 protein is CASSLTGLHEQYF. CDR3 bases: TGTGCCAGCAGTTTGACAGGGCTCCACGAGCAGTACTTC.

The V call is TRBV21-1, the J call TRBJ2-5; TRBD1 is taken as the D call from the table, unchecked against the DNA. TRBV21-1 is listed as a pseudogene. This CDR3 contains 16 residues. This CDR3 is CASSKGKGHRKGTQYF. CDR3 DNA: TGTGCCAGCAGCAAGGGGAAAGGACATAGAAAGGGGACCCAGTACTTC.

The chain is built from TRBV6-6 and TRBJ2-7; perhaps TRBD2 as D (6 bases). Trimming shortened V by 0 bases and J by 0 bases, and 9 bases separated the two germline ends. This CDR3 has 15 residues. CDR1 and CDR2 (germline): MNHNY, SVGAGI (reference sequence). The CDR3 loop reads CASSYSRESSYEQYF. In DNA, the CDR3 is TGTGCCAGCAGTTACTCGCGGGAAAGCTCCTACGAGCAGTACTTC.

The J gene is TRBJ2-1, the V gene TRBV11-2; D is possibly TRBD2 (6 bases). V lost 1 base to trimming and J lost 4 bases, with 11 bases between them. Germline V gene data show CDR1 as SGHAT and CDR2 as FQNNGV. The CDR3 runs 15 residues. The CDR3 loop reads CASSLVGSPYNEQFF. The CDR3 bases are TGTGCCAGCAGCTTAGTCGGGAGCCCATACAATGAGCAGTTCTTC.

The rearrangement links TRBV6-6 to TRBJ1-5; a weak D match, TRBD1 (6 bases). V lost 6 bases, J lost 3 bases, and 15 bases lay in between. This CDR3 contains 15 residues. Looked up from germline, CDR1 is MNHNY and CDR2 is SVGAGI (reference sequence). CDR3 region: CASRTDRLVNQPQHF. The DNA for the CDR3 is TGTGCCAGCAGGACGGACAGACTCGTCAATCAGCCCCAGCATTTT.

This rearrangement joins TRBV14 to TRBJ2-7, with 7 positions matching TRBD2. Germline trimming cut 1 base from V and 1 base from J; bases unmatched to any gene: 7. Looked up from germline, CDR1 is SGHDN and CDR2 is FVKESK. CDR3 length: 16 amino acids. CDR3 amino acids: CASSQGSSGTSYEQYF. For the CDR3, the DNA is TGTGCCAGCAGCCAAGGGTCCAGCGGGACGTCCTACGAGCAGTACTTC.

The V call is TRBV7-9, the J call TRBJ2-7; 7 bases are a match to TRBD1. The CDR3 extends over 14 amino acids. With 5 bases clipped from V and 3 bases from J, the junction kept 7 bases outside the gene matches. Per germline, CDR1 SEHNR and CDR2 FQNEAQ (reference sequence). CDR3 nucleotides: TGTGCCAGCAGCCAATCCGGGACAGACTACGAGCAGTACTTC. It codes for CASSQSGTDYEQYF.

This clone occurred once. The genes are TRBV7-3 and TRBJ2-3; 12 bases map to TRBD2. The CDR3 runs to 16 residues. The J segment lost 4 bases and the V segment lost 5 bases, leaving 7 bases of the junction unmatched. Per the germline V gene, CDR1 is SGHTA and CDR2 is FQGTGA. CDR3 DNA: TGTGCCAGCAGCCTCCAACTAGCGGGAGGTGCAGATACGCAGTATTTT. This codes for CASSLQLAGGADTQYF.